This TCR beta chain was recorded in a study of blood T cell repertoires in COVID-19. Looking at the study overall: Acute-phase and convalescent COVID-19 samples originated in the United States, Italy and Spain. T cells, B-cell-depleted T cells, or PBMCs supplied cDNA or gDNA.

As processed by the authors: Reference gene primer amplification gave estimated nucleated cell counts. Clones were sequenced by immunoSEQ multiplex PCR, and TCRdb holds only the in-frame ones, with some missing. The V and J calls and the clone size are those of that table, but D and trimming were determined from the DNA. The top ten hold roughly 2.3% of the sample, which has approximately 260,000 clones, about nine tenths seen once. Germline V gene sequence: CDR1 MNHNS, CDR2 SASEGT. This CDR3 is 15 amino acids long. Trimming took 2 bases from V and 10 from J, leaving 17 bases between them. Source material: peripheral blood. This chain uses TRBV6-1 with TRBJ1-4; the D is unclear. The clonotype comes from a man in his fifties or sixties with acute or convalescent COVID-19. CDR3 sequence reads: CASSEFRTGFGKLFF. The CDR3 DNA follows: TGTGCCAGCAGTGAATTTAGGACGGGATTCGGAAAACTGTTTTTT.